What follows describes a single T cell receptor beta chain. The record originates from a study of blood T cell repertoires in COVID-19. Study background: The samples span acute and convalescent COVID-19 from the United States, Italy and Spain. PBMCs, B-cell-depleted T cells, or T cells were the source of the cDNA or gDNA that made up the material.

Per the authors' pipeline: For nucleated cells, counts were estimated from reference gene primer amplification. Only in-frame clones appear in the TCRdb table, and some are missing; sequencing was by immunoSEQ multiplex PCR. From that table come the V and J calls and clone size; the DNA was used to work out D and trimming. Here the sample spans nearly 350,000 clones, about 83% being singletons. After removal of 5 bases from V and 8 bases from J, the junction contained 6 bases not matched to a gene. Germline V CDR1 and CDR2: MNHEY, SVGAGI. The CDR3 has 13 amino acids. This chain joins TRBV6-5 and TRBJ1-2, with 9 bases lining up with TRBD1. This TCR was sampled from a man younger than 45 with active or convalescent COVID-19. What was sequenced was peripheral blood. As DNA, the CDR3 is TGTGCCAGCAGTCAGGACAGGGGCCCAGGCTACACCTTC. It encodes CASSQDRGPGYTF.